The 2 T cell receptor beta chains below come from one sample, sequenced in a study of T cell responses to AZD1222 COVID-19 vaccine (dated by TCRdb to about 2021). This specimen's time point label, per the study, means: about 28 days (+/-7) after the second vaccine dose. Libraries were constructed by the immunoSEQ multiplex PCR assay. TCRdb holds this immuneACCESS table with in-frame rearrangements only. Some clones are missing; in checked studies, unresolved V genes explain under half, and the rest has no known cause. For this sample the table gives 90,000 to 150,000 clones, of which 80% to 95% were detected only once. In total, the top ten clones hold approximately 7.9% of the sample. The source was peripheral blood, collected 28 days after the second AZD1222 dose. The receptor source for this set is an adult who received the AZD1222 COVID-19 vaccine.

The rearrangement links TRBV28 to TRBJ1-2; D uncertain. Germline V gene lookup returns CDR1 MDHEN and CDR2 SYDVKM. The CDR3 runs 11 residues. V was shortened by 5 bases and J by 6 bases, with 7 bases between the two germline ends. The CDR3 region has the DNA TGTGCCAGCAGTCCCCGGGATGGCTACACCTTC. Its translation is CASSPRDGYTF.

This clone was counted a few times. CDR3 coding DNA: TGTGCCAGCAGCCCGGCAAATGGGCCCGATTCACCCCTCCACTTT. Encoded protein: CASSPANGPDSPLHF. The genes are TRBV7-8 and TRBJ1-6; D gene ambiguous. The V and J ends lost 5 bases and 8 bases respectively, with 16 bases between them. Per the germline V gene, CDR1 is SGHVS and CDR2 is FQNEAQ. This CDR3 comprises 15 residues.